This T cell receptor beta chain is drawn from a study of T cell changes during pregnancy in multiple sclerosis. Repertoires were generated with immunoSEQ multiplex PCR, while TCRdb's copy carries only in-frame clones and drops some. The table includes about 40,000 clones, approximately 90% detected once. Germline assignment: CDR1 SGHNT and CDR2 YYREEE (reference sequence). Trimming removed 4 bases from V and 8 bases from J, with 15 bases in between. The CDR3 is 14 residues long. The chain has TRBV5-4 and TRBJ1-4; D uncertain. The sample here was CD4+ T cells from peripheral blood mononuclear cells, taken before pregnancy. This clonotype originated in a female donor with multiple sclerosis, enrolled in a pregnancy study. CDR3 DNA: TGTGCCAGCAGCCACCCGACTGAGGCAGAAAAACTGTTTTTT. It specifies CASSHPTEAEKLFF.